Listed below are T cell receptor beta chains from one sample, sequenced in a study of cytomegalovirus exposure and HLA in healthy donors. Clones were read by immunoSEQ multiplex PCR, and TCRdb kept only the in-frame ones, dropping some. Of under 250,000 clones in the sample, around 80% were seen once. What was sequenced was PBMCs. The receptors derive from a boy under 10 years old in good health and CMV-seronegative. The CDR3 runs from the conserved cysteine through the conserved F or W. The D gene is left open where the match is weak. Clone size appears in some rows only: once, few, many, or a class for an expanded clone.

j_gene,d_gene,abundance,v_gene,CDR3nt,CDR3aa
TRBJ2-7,NA,NA,TRBV9,TGTGCCAGCAGCGAACGTTGGGGGGAGGCCCCCTACGAGCAGTACTTC,CASSERWGEAPYEQYF
TRBJ1-6,NA,NA,TRBV9,TGTGCCAGCAGCGGCAGTAATAATTCACCCCTCCACTTT,CASSGSNNSPLHF
TRBJ1-3,NA,NA,TRBV6-1,TGTGCCAGCAGTGAACAGGGATTTGGAAACACCATATATTTT,CASSEQGFGNTIYF
TRBJ2-5,TRBD1,once,TRBV5-1,TGCGCCAGCAGCAAAAAGACCGGGACAGGGATGATGTACCAAGAGACCCAGTACTTC,CASSKKTGTGMMYQETQYF
TRBJ2-1,TRBD2,NA,TRBV9,TGTGCCAGCAGCGTAGTCCCCGGGCGGGGGGGAGAGAAGTTCTTC,CASSVVPGRGGEKFF
TRBJ2-1,NA,few,TRBV4-1,TGCGCCAGCAGCCCAGGGCCAGAGCCCTACAATGAGCAGTTCTTC,CASSPGPEPYNEQFF
TRBJ2-1,NA,NA,TRBV5-4,TGTGCCAGCACCGACCGGGGGGCTATCGATGAGCAGTTCTTC,CASTDRGAIDEQFF
TRBJ2-7,TRBD1,NA,TRBV30,TGTGCCTGGATGGGGGGCCGGACAGGGGACGAGCAGTACTTC,CAWMGGRTGDEQYF
TRBJ1-1,TRBD1,NA,TRBV30,TGTGCCTCCGATTTGGGACAGTTGAACACTGAAGCTTTCTTT,CASDLGQLNTEAFF
TRBJ2-5,TRBD2,NA,TRBV19,TGTGCCAGTAGTCCCGCCGGGACTAGTTTGGAGACCCAGTACTTC,CASSPAGTSLETQYF
TRBJ1-6,NA,NA,TRBV30,TGTGCCTGGAACCGGAGGCTCTCACCCCTCCACTTT,CAWNRRLSPLHF
TRBJ1-1,NA,NA,TRBV7-2,TGTGCCAGCAGCCACCCGGGACTGACGAACACTGAAGCTTTCTTT,CASSHPGLTNTEAFF
TRBJ1-2,NA,NA,TRBV25-1,TGTGCCAGCAGTGATCCGATGGGACACCACTATGGCTACACCTTC,CASSDPMGHHYGYTF
TRBJ2-3,NA,once,TRBV7-2,TGTGCCAGCAGATTCAGAGATACGCAGTATTTT,CASRFRDTQYF
TRBJ1-1,NA,once,TRBV18,TGTGCCAGCTCACCACGTGGAGGGAACACTGAAGCTTTCTTT,CASSPRGGNTEAFF
TRBJ2-7,NA,NA,TRBV7-9,TGTGCCAGCAGCTTAGTAAGCAGGGACGAGCAGTACTTC,CASSLVSRDEQYF
TRBJ2-3,TRBD1,NA,TRBV5-6,TGTGCCAGCAGTTCGACAGGGGCCAGGCCCAGCACAGATACGCAGTATTTT,CASSSTGARPSTDTQYF
TRBJ1-2,NA,NA,TRBV19,TGTGCCAGTAGTTCCTCCGGGGGAAGGTATGGCTACACCTTC,CASSSSGGRYGYTF
TRBJ1-1,NA,NA,TRBV6-5,TGTGCCAGCACAGGGTACATGAACACTGAAGCTTTCTTT,CASTGYMNTEAFF
TRBJ2-4,NA,NA,TRBV21-1,TGTGCCAGCAGCAAAGTAATACACAGGGGGCAGGTCAAAAACATTCAGTACTTC,CASSKVIHRGQVKNIQYF
TRBJ2-1,NA,NA,TRBV7-9,TGTGCCAGCAGTACGGGACAAAAGCAGTTCTTC,CASSTGQKQFF
TRBJ2-1,TRBD1,NA,TRBV10-2,TGCGCCAGCAGTCCGGACAGGACCTACAATGAGCAGTTCTTC,CASSPDRTYNEQFF
TRBJ2-1,NA,NA,TRBV5-4,TGTGCCAGCAGCCCCCCCGGGACTGAACTGGATGAGCAGTTCTTC,CASSPPGTELDEQFF
TRBJ2-2,NA,NA,TRBV10-3,TGTGCCATCAGTGACCTAGACACCGGGGAGCTGTTTTTT,CAISDLDTGELFF
TRBJ1-5,NA,NA,TRBV5-1,TGCGCCAGCAGCTTGAGCAGAGGTCAGCCCCAGCATTTT,CASSLSRGQPQHF
TRBJ1-5,NA,once,TRBV23-1,TGCGCCAGCAGTCAATCGCGGGCAGACTCAAATCAGCCCCAGCATTTT,CASSQSRADSNQPQHF